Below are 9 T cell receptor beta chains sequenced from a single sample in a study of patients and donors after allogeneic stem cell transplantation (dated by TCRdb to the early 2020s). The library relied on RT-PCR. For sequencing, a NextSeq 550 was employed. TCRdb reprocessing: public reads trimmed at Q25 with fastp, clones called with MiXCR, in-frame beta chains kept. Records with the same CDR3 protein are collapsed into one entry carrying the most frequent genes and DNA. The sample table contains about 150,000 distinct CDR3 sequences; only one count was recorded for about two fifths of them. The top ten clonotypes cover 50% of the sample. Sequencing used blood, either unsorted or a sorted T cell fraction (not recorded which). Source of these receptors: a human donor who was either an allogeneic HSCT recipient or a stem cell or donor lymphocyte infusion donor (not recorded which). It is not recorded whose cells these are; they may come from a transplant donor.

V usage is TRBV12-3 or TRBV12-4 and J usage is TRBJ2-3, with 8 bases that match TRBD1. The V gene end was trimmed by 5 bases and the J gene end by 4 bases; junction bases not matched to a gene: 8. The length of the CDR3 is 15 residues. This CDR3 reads CASSPGQGPSDTQYF. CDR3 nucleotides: TGTGCCAGCAGTCCTGGACAGGGTCCATCAGATACGCAGTATTTT.

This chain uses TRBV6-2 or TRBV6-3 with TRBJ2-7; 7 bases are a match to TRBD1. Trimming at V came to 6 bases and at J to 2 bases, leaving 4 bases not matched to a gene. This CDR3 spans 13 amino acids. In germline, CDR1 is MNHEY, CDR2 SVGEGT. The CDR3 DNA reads TGTGCCAGCAGACGACAGGGTCCCTACGAGCAGTACGTC. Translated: CASRRQGPYEQYV.

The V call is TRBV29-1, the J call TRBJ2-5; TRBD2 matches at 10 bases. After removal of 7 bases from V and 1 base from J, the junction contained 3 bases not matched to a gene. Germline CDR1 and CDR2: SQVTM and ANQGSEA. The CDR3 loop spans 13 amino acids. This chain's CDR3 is CSARLAGQETQYF. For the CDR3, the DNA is TGCAGCGCGCGACTAGCGGGCCAAGAGACCCAGTACTTC. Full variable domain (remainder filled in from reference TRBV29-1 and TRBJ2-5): SAVISQKPSRDICQRGTSLTIQCQVDSQVTMMFWYRQQPGQSLTLIATANQGSEATYESGFVIDKFPISRPNLTFSTLTVSNMSPEDSSIYLCSARLAGQETQYFGPGTRLLVL.

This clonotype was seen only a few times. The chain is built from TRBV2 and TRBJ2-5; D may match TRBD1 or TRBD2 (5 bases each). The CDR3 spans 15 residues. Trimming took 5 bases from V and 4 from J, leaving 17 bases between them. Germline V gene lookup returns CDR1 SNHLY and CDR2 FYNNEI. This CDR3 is CASSRAGPRGETQYF. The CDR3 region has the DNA TGTGCCAGCAGTAGGGCGGGCCCAAGGGGAGAGACCCAGTACTTC.

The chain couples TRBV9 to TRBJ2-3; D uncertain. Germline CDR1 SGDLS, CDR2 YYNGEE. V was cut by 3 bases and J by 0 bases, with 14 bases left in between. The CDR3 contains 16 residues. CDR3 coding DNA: TGTGCCAGCAGCGAAGTGTCTTGGGGTAGCACAGATACGCAGTATTTT. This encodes CASSEVSWGSTDTQYF.

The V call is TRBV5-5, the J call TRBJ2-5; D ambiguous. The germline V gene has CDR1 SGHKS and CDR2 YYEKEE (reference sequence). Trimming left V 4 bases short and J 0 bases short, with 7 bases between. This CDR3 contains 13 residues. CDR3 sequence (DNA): TGTGCCAGCAGCGTTCAGGACCAAGAGACCCAGTACTTC. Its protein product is CASSVQDQETQYF. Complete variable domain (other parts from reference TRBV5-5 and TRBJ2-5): DAGVTQSPTHLIKTRGQQVTLRCSPISGHKSVSWYQQVLGQGPQFIFQYYEKEERGRGNFPDRFSARQFPNYSSELNVNALLLGDSALYLCASSVQDQETQYFGPGTRLLVL.

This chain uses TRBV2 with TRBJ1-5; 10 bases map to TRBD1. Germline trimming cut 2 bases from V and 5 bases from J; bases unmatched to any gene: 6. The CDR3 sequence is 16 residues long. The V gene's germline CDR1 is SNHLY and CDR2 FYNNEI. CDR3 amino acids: CASSERDRGLDQPQHF. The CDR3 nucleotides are TGTGCCAGCAGTGAACGGGACAGGGGATTGGATCAGCCCCAGCATTTT.

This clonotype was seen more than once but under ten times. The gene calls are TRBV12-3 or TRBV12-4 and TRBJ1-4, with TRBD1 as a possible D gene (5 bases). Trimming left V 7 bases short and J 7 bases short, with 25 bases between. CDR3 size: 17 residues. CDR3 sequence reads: CASMHPARAGHGEKLFF. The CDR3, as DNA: TGTGCCAGCATGCATCCCGCGAGGGCAGGGCATGGTGAAAAACTGTTTTTT.

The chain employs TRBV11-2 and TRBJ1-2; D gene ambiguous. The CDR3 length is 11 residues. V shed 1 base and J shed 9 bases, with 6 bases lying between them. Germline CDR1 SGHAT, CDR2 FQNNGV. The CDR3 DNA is TGTGCCAGCAGCTTAGTGGGTCGCTACACCTTC. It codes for CASSLVGRYTF.